Sequencing of this T cell receptor (beta chain) was carried out in a study of human T cells and chemical hapten exposure. Background on the study: Mostly female patients had alopecia areata, totalis or universalis.

Findings and limits, study-wide: As patch test score rose, PT1 expanded TCR counts tended to rise as well. Alopecia was present in the donors, so their immune response may differ from healthy people's.

TCRdb ran MiXCR on the RACE reads and lists one entry per CDR3 protein. The sample lists under 90,000 distinct CDR3 sequences; around 9.6% were seen once. Note on this clonotype: Its antigen is currently unknown.

This sample's time point: pre-sensitization, week 0. Described treatment: therapeutic diphenylcyclopropenone sensitization with weekly scalp DPC. Donation of samples came from alopecia patients who were 18 to 70 years old and suitable for DPC. CDR1 is SQVTM and CDR2 is ANQGSEA in the germline V gene. V was pared by 4 bases and J by 1 base, with 1 base of the junction left unmatched. The CDR3 consists of 12 residues. The source of this sequence is a woman between 40 and 50 years old with alopecia areata. Some clones in this sample may be carry-over from other donors' samples. The starting material was whole blood, obtained in connection with sensitization to the hapten diphenylcyclopropenone (DPC). This rearrangement joins TRBV29-1 to TRBJ2-7, with 7 bases aligning to TRBD1. The CDR3: CSVGDSSYEQYF. The CDR3 DNA is TGCAGCGTTGGGGACAGTTCCTACGAGCAGTACTTC.